This is a list of T cell receptor beta chains from one sample in a study of cytomegalovirus exposure and HLA in healthy donors. The method was immunoSEQ multiplex PCR; TCRdb's version includes in-frame clones alone and lacks a portion of them. This table holds over 70,000 clones, around 70% found once. The sequenced sample consisted of PBMCs. The receptors were sampled from a man younger than 40 in good health and CMV-seropositive. Each CDR3 is given with its conserved first and last residue. D genes are given only for firm matches. A row's size may be missing; if present it is once, few, many or a size class.

j_gene	abundance	v_gene	d_gene	CDR3nt	CDR3aa
TRBJ2-1	NA	TRBV28	TRBD2	TGTGCCAGCAGTACCGGGACTAGCGGGAGGGCCTCCTACAATGAGCAGTTCTTC	CASSTGTSGRASYNEQFF
TRBJ2-7	once	TRBV4-1	TRBD1	TGCGCCAGCAGCCAAGAAGGGACAGACGAGCAGTACTTC	CASSQEGTDEQYF
TRBJ1-5	NA	TRBV5-8	TRBD1	TGTGCCAGCAGCTTGTCTTATGGACAGGGAGGGCAGCCCCAGAATTTT	CASSLSYGQGGQPQNF
TRBJ2-1	NA	TRBV6-1	TRBD2	TGTGCCAGCAGTGGGGGACTAGTCGCCAATGAGCAGTTCTTC	CASSGGLVANEQFF
TRBJ2-1	few	TRBV6-5	NA	TGTGCCAGCAGTTACTCGACTAGAGGGAATGAGCAGTTCTTC	CASSYSTRGNEQFF
TRBJ2-1	NA	TRBV5-1	NA	TGCGCCAGCAGCTTGGAGGTAGCGTCCTACAATGAGCAGTTCTTC	CASSLEVASYNEQFF
TRBJ2-7	few	TRBV5-4	NA	TGTGCCAGCAGCTTGGCGGGAGTCGACGAGCAGTACTTC	CASSLAGVDEQYF
TRBJ2-7	NA	TRBV6-1	NA	TGTGCCAGCAGGGGGGGGCTCTCCTACGAGCAGTACTTC	CASRGGLSYEQYF
TRBJ2-3	NA	TRBV7-3	NA	TGTGCCAGCAGCTTAATTGGCGGGGTTAGCACAGATACGCAGTATTTT	CASSLIGGVSTDTQYF
TRBJ2-1	many	TRBV29-1	NA	TGCAGCGCGCCCCAGGCCTCCTACAATGAGCAGTTCTTC	CSAPQASYNEQFF
TRBJ1-1	NA	TRBV28	NA	TGTGCCAGCAGTTTCCAGGGCGGCACTGAAGCTTTCTTT	CASSFQGGTEAFF
TRBJ2-1	NA	TRBV6-6	NA	TGTGCCAGCAGTTACTCGAGCGGAAGCTCCTACAATGAGCAGTTCTTC	CASSYSSGSSYNEQFF
TRBJ2-7	NA	TRBV7-3	NA	TGTGCCAGCAGCTTAGATGGCGGGGCCGCCTACGAGCAGTACTTC	CASSLDGGAAYEQYF
TRBJ1-1	NA	TRBV9	NA	TGTGCCAGCAGCGCGGACAGCGAAGCTTTCTTT	CASSADSEAFF
TRBJ2-5	few	TRBV19	TRBD2	TGTGCCAGTAGGGGGACTAGCGGGGGATCTCAAGAGACCCAGTACTTC	CASRGTSGGSQETQYF
TRBJ2-7	NA	TRBV27	TRBD1	TGTGCCAGCCGCCGGGACAGCTCCTACGAGCAGTACTTC	CASRRDSSYEQYF
TRBJ1-4	few	TRBV19	TRBD1	TGTGCCAGTAGCTTTATCTCGTGGACAGGGGATGAAAAACTGTTTTTT	CASSFISWTGDEKLFF
TRBJ1-3	few	TRBV11-2	NA	TGTGCCAGCAGCTCCCGTGGGAGGCCCTCTGTAAGAAACACCATATATTTT	CASSSRGRPSVRNTIYF
TRBJ2-3	few	TRBV7-6	TRBD2	TGTGCCAGCAGCGTACGGGGGGGCCAAGATACGCAGTATTTT	CASSVRGGQDTQYF
TRBJ1-1	NA	TRBV4-3	NA	TGCGCCAGCAGCCAAGATCCTGGCCGCCCGGCGGTAGCTTTCTTT	CASSQDPGRPAVAFF
TRBJ2-7	NA	TRBV11-3	NA	TGTGCCAGCAGCCAAGGGGGAGAGCAGTACTTC	CASSQGGEQYF
TRBJ2-5	NA	TRBV29-1	NA	TGCAGCGTTGAAGCCTGGCAGGCGTCGTACTTC	CSVEAWQASYF
TRBJ1-2	NA	TRBV5-4	NA	TGTGCCAGCAGCCAGGGGACCCCCTATGGCTACACCTTC	CASSQGTPYGYTF
TRBJ2-6	NA	TRBV5-6	NA	TGTGCCAGCAGCTTGGGGCCCCCCTCTGGGGCCAACGTCCTGACTTTC	CASSLGPPSGANVLTF
TRBJ2-1	NA	TRBV5-8	NA	TGTGCCAGCAGCCGCGGGGTAGCCACCTACAATGAGCAGTTCTTC	CASSRGVATYNEQFF
TRBJ2-6	NA	TRBV6-5	NA	TGTGCCAGCAGTCGGACTACTGGGGCCAACGTCCTGACTTTC	CASSRTTGANVLTF
TRBJ1-2	NA	TRBV5-1	NA	TGCGCCAGCAGCTTGGGACAGTTAAACTATGGCTACACCTTC	CASSLGQLNYGYTF
TRBJ2-3	NA	TRBV29-1	NA	TGCAGCGTTGAACGGGGGGCAACAGATACGCAGTATTTT	CSVERGATDTQYF
TRBJ1-2	NA	TRBV6-5	TRBD1	TGTGCCAGCAGCCCCGACAGGGACTATGGCTACACCTTC	CASSPDRDYGYTF
TRBJ1-5	NA	TRBV30	NA	TGTGCCTGGAAGTTAGGGGATCAGCCCCAGCATTTT	CAWKLGDQPQHF
TRBJ2-7	NA	TRBV29-1	TRBD1	TGCAGCGTCGCGACAGGGTCGGCCTACGAGCAGTACTTC	CSVATGSAYEQYF
TRBJ2-1	NA	TRBV29-1	TRBD1	TGCAGCGTTGGCCGGGACAGGGCGTACAATGAGCAGTTCTTC	CSVGRDRAYNEQFF
TRBJ2-3	NA	TRBV5-6	TRBD2	TGTGCCAGCAGCTCCGGAGCGGGGGTCAGCACAGATACGCAGTATTTT	CASSSGAGVSTDTQYF
TRBJ1-5	NA	TRBV5-8	NA	TGTGCCAGCAGCTCGCTTGGGGGGGGACAGCCCCAGCATTTT	CASSSLGGGQPQHF
TRBJ2-6	NA	TRBV7-3	NA	TGTGCCAGCAGCTTAACGGCTTACTCTGGGGCCAACGTCCTGACTTTC	CASSLTAYSGANVLTF
TRBJ1-5	few	TRBV19	NA	TGTGCCAGTAGTATGGAGGGGCACAATCAGCCCCAGCATTTT	CASSMEGHNQPQHF
TRBJ2-5	NA	TRBV2	NA	TGTGCCAGCAGTGAGCGAGAGACCCAGTACTTC	CASSERETQYF
TRBJ2-1	NA	TRBV6-5	NA	TGTGCCAGCAGTTACCCCGGGACTCGGCAGTTCTTC	CASSYPGTRQFF
TRBJ1-2	NA	TRBV29-1	NA	TGCAGCGTTGAAGACCCAGGGAATCTGGCGGGCTACACCTTC	CSVEDPGNLAGYTF
TRBJ2-5	NA	TRBV10-3	NA	TGTGCCATCAGTGAAGGTGGGACAAAGACCCAGTACTTC	CAISEGGTKTQYF
TRBJ1-1	NA	TRBV4-1	NA	TGCGCCAGCAGCCAAGAAATCATAGAGAACACTGAAGCTTTCTTT	CASSQEIIENTEAFF
TRBJ1-4	NA	TRBV4-2	TRBD1	TGTGCCAGCAGCCAAGAGACAGGGCTTAATGAAAAACTGTTTTTT	CASSQETGLNEKLFF
TRBJ1-3	NA	TRBV9	TRBD1	TGTGCCAGCAGCGTAGGGGGAGGACAGGGGAGAAACACCATATATTTT	CASSVGGGQGRNTIYF
TRBJ2-1	NA	TRBV9	NA	TGTGCCAGCAGCGTAGGAGACATGAGCTCCTACAATGAGCAGTTCTTC	CASSVGDMSSYNEQFF
TRBJ1-1	NA	TRBV4-2	NA	TGTGCCAGCAGCCGGGACTCCGTTGACACTGAAGCTTTCTTT	CASSRDSVDTEAFF
TRBJ1-2	NA	TRBV5-8	TRBD1	TGTGCCAGCAGCTTGGTGGGACAGGGCCATGGCTACACCTTC	CASSLVGQGHGYTF
TRBJ1-1	NA	TRBV11-2	NA	TGTGCCAGCAGCCCAGGGCCACGCGCCACTGAAGCTTTCTTT	CASSPGPRATEAFF
TRBJ1-3	NA	TRBV6-1	NA	TGTGCCAGCAGTGAACGAGGGAGCTCTGGAAACACCATATATTTT	CASSERGSSGNTIYF
TRBJ2-1	few	TRBV5-1	TRBD2	TGCGCCAGCAGCTTGGATGGCGGGGGGGCTGTACGTGAGCAGTTCTTC	CASSLDGGGAVREQFF
TRBJ2-5	NA	TRBV6-5	NA	TGTGCCAGCAGTTACTCGGGGCAGGGGGAGACCCAGTACTTC	CASSYSGQGETQYF
TRBJ2-1	once	TRBV11-3	TRBD2	TGTGCCAGCAGCAGACTAGCGGGGGCCAACAATGAGCAGTTCTTC	CASSRLAGANNEQFF
TRBJ2-2	NA	TRBV6-9	NA	TGTGCCAGCAGTCCGTCCCCCACCGGGGAGCTGTTTTTT	CASSPSPTGELFF
TRBJ2-1	NA	TRBV6-1	NA	TGTGCCAGCAGTGAAAGTTGGTCCAGGCGGGCCTACAATGAGCAGTTCTTC	CASSESWSRRAYNEQFF
TRBJ1-3	NA	TRBV30	NA	TGTGCCTGGATAAAGGGGGACTCTGGAAACACCATATATTTT	CAWIKGDSGNTIYF
TRBJ2-1	NA	TRBV7-9	TRBD2	TGTGCCAGCAGCTTAGCAAGCGGGGGCATCTACAATGAGCAGTTCTTC	CASSLASGGIYNEQFF
TRBJ2-6	NA	TRBV7-2	NA	TGTGCCAGCAGCTACGAGGGCGCTGGGGCCAACGTCCTGACTTTC	CASSYEGAGANVLTF
TRBJ2-5	NA	TRBV7-6	TRBD1	TGTGCCAGCAGCTTAGCTCCGGGACAGGGGTGGGGGACCCAGTACTTC	CASSLAPGQGWGTQYF
TRBJ1-1	NA	TRBV9	NA	TGTGCCAGCAGCTCAGTGAAGGGGTACACTGAAGCTTTCTTT	CASSSVKGYTEAFF
TRBJ2-2	NA	TRBV6-5	TRBD1	TGTGCCAGCAGTATTCAGGGGGCCCCCGGGGAGCTGTCTTTT	CASSIQGAPGELSF